Shown below are 24 T cell receptor beta chains from a single sample sequenced in a study of blood T cell repertoires in COVID-19. Profiling relied on immunoSEQ multiplex PCR, and the TCRdb table lists in-frame clones only, not all of them. The sample consists of 55,000 to 65,000 clones, roughly four fifths of them appearing once. The specimen was peripheral blood. The receptors here all came from a human donor in a cohort sampled during active COVID-19.

The chain has TRBV14 and TRBJ2-1, with 9 bases identical to TRBD1. CDR1 and CDR2 (germline): SGHDN, FVKESK. The CDR3 loop spans 18 amino acids. With V trimmed by 0 bases and J by 8 bases, 14 bases remained unmatched. The CDR3 protein is CASSQDQRGQGPYDEQFF. CDR3 in DNA: TGTGCCAGCAGCCAAGATCAGAGGGGACAGGGACCCTATGATGAGCAGTTCTTC.

V gene TRBV5-4 combines with J gene TRBJ2-1; 13 nucleotides match TRBD2. The germline V gene encodes CDR1 SGHNT and CDR2 YYREEE (reference sequence). The CDR3 contains 18 residues. The V gene end was trimmed by 5 bases and the J gene end by 9 bases; junction bases not matched to a gene: 17. The CDR3 here is CASSQLAGGRFIGSEQFF. CDR3 sequence (DNA): TGTGCCAGCAGTCAACTAGCGGGGGGGCGTTTTATAGGCAGTGAGCAGTTCTTC. Using reference TRBV5-4 and TRBJ2-1 for the parts outside the CDR3, the full variable domain is ETGVTQSPTHLIKTRGQQVTLRCSSQSGHNTVSWYQQALGQGPQFIFQYYREEENGRGNFPPRFSGLQFPNYSSELNVNALELDDSALYLCASSQLAGGRFIGSEQFFGPGTRLTVL.

The genes are TRBV27 and TRBJ2-5, with a tentative D call TRBD1 (5 bases). The germline CDR1 and CDR2 sequences are MNHEY and SMNVEV (reference sequence). Trimming cost V 6 bases and J 8 bases, with 7 bases left between them. The CDR3 extends over 10 amino acids. CDR3 loop: CASRRGTQYF. CDR3 coding DNA: TGTGCCAGCAGAAGGGGAACCCAGTACTTC.

This clone was counted a single time. The gene calls are TRBV6-5 and TRBJ2-2, with 7 bases that match TRBD1. The CDR3 loop spans 15 amino acids. Germline values: CDR1 MNHEY, CDR2 SVGAGI. V trimming: 2 bases; J trimming: 5 bases; junction bases outside the gene matches: 5. The CDR3 DNA is TGTGCCAGCAGTTACGTGGGACAGACTACCGGGGAGCTGTTTTTT. Protein sequence: CASSYVGQTTGELFF.

J is TRBJ2-3 and V is TRBV6-1; 10 positions agree with TRBD2. Trimming took 2 bases from V and 2 from J; bases not matched to a gene: 7. The CDR3 consists of 17 residues. The germline V gene has CDR1 MNHNS and CDR2 SASEGT. The CDR3 spells CASSELAGAYDTDTQYF. The CDR3 bases are TGTGCCAGCAGTGAACTAGCGGGGGCCTACGACACAGATACGCAGTATTTT.

This clone was picked up one time. This chain connects TRBV14 to TRBJ2-3; 9 bases line up with TRBD2. Unmatched junction bases numbered 11, after V lost 8 bases and J lost 2 bases. The germline V gene encodes CDR1 SGHDN and CDR2 FVKESK. The CDR3 length is 16 residues. The CDR3 reads CASARISGGNTDTQYF. The CDR3 nucleotides read TGTGCCAGCGCCCGAATAAGCGGGGGGAACACAGATACGCAGTATTTT.

The V and J genes are TRBV5-1 and TRBJ1-2, with D uncertain. Germline V gives CDR1 SGHRS, CDR2 YFSETQ. The CDR3 extends over 13 amino acids. Trimming pared 0 bases from V and 1 base from J, leaving 4 bases between. CDR3 amino acids: CASSLGSNYGYTF. The CDR3 DNA reads TGCGCCAGCAGCTTGGGGAGTAACTATGGCTACACCTTC. Full variable domain (rest looked up from reference TRBV5-1 and TRBJ1-2): KAGVTQTPRYLIKTRGQQVTLSCSPISGHRSVSWYQQTPGQGLQFLFEYFSETQRNKGNFPGRFSGRQFSNSRSEMNVSTLELGDSALYLCASSLGSNYGYTFGSGTRLTVV.

The CDR3 nucleotides are TGTGCCAGCAGTTACTCTAACAGGGGGCCTGATTCACCCCTCCACTTT. Protein product: CASSYSNRGPDSPLHF. The chain employs TRBV6-5 and TRBJ1-6, with 9 bases that match TRBD1. This CDR3 has 16 residues. V shed 0 bases and J 8 bases; nucleotides not matched to a gene: 5. Germline values: CDR1 MNHEY, CDR2 SVGAGI.

This rearrangement joins TRBV21-1 to TRBJ1-2; the table gives TRBD1 as D, unverified against the DNA. TRBV21-1 constitutes a pseudogene. CDR3 length: 15 amino acids. The DNA for the CDR3 is TGTGCCAGCAGTGGGACAGGTAGGGGGGAAGAGGTCTACACCTTC. Residues: CASSGTGRGEEVYTF.

This rearrangement joins TRBV5-1 to TRBJ1-2; a possible D gene is TRBD1 (5 bases). The CDR3 is 14 amino acids. The V end was cut by 2 bases, the J end by 7 bases, with 15 bases between. Germline assignment: CDR1 SGHRS and CDR2 YFSETQ. DNA of the CDR3: TGCGCCAGCAGCTTTAAGGGGCCGGAGGGTGGCTACACCTTC. It encodes CASSFKGPEGGYTF.

The chain joins TRBV19 to TRBJ2-6, with 12 bases matching TRBD1. The germline gives CDR1 LNHDA, CDR2 SQIVND (reference sequence). The CDR3 runs 17 residues. V was clipped by 4 bases and J by 2 bases; unmatched bases: 3. This CDR3 reads CASSRGQGAAGANVLTF. The DNA of the CDR3 is TGTGCCAGTAGTAGGGGACAGGGGGCAGCTGGGGCCAACGTCCTGACTTTC.

The V gene is TRBV7-2, the J gene TRBJ2-2; TRBD2 agrees at 9 bases. With 4 bases clipped from V and 10 bases from J, the junction kept 7 bases outside the gene matches. The CDR3 contains 14 residues. Germline-derived CDR1 and CDR2 are SGHTA and FQGNSA. As DNA, the CDR3 is TGTGCCAGCAGCTCCGACTGGACTAGCGTGGAGCTGTTTTTT. Protein product: CASSSDWTSVELFF.

This clone showed up just once. V is TRBV28 and J is TRBJ1-5; 7 positions match TRBD1. Per germline, CDR1 MDHEN and CDR2 SYDVKM. With 3 bases clipped from V and 6 bases from J, the junction kept 11 bases outside the gene matches. The CDR3 extends over 16 amino acids. CDR3 in DNA: TGTGCCAGCAGTTTTGTCGGCAGGGGGGATTTTCAGCCCCAGCATTTT. Its translation: CASSFVGRGDFQPQHF.

The rearrangement links TRBV19 to TRBJ1-4; D is perhaps TRBD1 (5 bases). Looked up from germline, CDR1 is LNHDA and CDR2 is SQIVND (reference sequence). With 3 bases removed from V and 0 bases from J, the gap between germline ends came to 11 bases. The CDR3 totals 16 residues. In nucleotides, the CDR3 is TGTGCCAGTAGTATCGGGGGACTCGCAACTAATGAAAAACTGTTTTTT. Encoded protein: CASSIGGLATNEKLFF.

This chain connects TRBV9 to TRBJ2-1; possible D gene TRBD2, 6 bases. The germline V gene encodes CDR1 SGDLS and CDR2 YYNGEE. CDR3 size: 12 residues. Trimming pared 9 bases from V and 4 bases from J, leaving 11 bases between. The CDR3 region is CAIRTIYNEQFF. The CDR3 nucleotides read TGTGCCATACGGACTATTTACAATGAGCAGTTCTTC.

V usage is TRBV21-1 and J usage is TRBJ2-2; the D segment call TRBD2 is taken from the table without a DNA check. TRBV21-1 corresponds to a pseudogene. The CDR3 runs to 16 residues. The CDR3 sequence: CASSIQTLGSTGELFF. The CDR3, as DNA: TGTGCCAGCAGCATACAAACGCTCGGGTCCACCGGGGAGCTGTTTTTT.

The chain joins TRBV11-2 to TRBJ1-6; D perhaps matches TRBD1 (6 bases). From germline, CDR1 is SGHAT and CDR2 FQNNGV. V gave up 6 bases and J gave up 9 bases, with 15 bases separating them. This CDR3 is built from 14 residues. CDR3 sequence: CASSVDRFPSPLHF. The CDR3 bases are TGTGCCAGCAGTGTAGACAGGTTTCCTTCACCCCTCCACTTT.

The chain couples TRBV10-3 to TRBJ2-5, with 7 bases lining up with TRBD2. There are 14 residues in the CDR3. The germline V gene encodes CDR1 ENHRY and CDR2 SYGVKD. The junction had 4 bases not matched to a gene; V was cut back by 6 bases and J by 0 bases. CDR3 amino acids: CAIRAGTNQETQYF. The CDR3 DNA sequence: TGTGCCATCAGAGCAGGGACTAACCAAGAGACCCAGTACTTC.

The genes are TRBV2 and TRBJ1-5; D is unclear. V was trimmed by 0 bases and J by 4 bases, leaving 10 bases between them. The CDR3 extends over 15 amino acids. Germline values: CDR1 SNHLY, CDR2 FYNNEI. DNA of the CDR3: TGTGCCAGCAGTGAAGCACAGAATCGAAATCAGCCCCAGCATTTT. Translated: CASSEAQNRNQPQHF.

This chain connects TRBV29-1 to TRBJ1-1; a weak D match, TRBD1 (5 bases). V was shortened by 6 bases and J by 6 bases, with 20 bases between the two germline ends. Per germline, CDR1 SQVTM and CDR2 ANQGSEA. This CDR3 comprises 14 residues. DNA for the CDR3: TGCAGCGTGGGCCTAGGGGCAGGGAGGCCTGAAGCTTTCTTT. Its translation is CSVGLGAGRPEAFF. Supplemented by reference TRBV29-1 and TRBJ1-1, the full variable domain reads SAVISQKPSRDICQRGTSLTIQCQVDSQVTMMFWYRQQPGQSLTLIATANQGSEATYESGFVIDKFPISRPNLTFSTLTVSNMSPEDSSIYLCSVGLGAGRPEAFFGQGTRLTVV.

V gene TRBV10-1 combines with J gene TRBJ1-2; TRBD1 might be the D (6 bases). V lost 5 bases and J 6 bases, leaving 13 bases between the germline ends. This CDR3 spans 13 amino acids. Germline CDR1 is WNHNN and CDR2 is SYGVQD (reference sequence). The CDR3 loop is CASSPGTSHGYTF. Written as DNA, the CDR3 is TGCGCCAGCAGTCCCGGGACATCGCATGGCTACACCTTC.

The CDR3 region has the DNA TGTGCCAGCAGCCTTGGACTCGGGAACACTGAAGCTTTCTTT. This gives the protein CASSLGLGNTEAFF. The chain is built from TRBV27 and TRBJ1-1; D unclear. CDR1 is MNHEY and CDR2 is SMNVEV in the germline V gene (reference sequence). With 6 bases removed from V and 1 base from J, the gap between germline ends came to 12 bases. The CDR3 loop spans 14 amino acids.

The genes are TRBV21-1 and TRBJ2-7; TRBD2 is the table's D call, not checked against the DNA. TRBV21-1 is labeled a pseudogene. The CDR3 contains 13 residues. CDR3 bases: TGTGCCAGCAACGGGGGGGGTTTGGACGAGCAGTACGTC. Translating gives CASNGGGLDEQYV.

The chain combines TRBV5-1 with TRBJ1-4, with a tentative D call TRBD1 (6 bases). This CDR3 has 14 amino acids. Germline CDR1 SGHRS, CDR2 YFSETQ. Trimming removed 7 bases at V and 5 bases at J, with 15 bases between. The CDR3 DNA reads as TGCGCCAGCTCGAGTAGGGGGAACAATGAAAAACTGTTTTTT. Translation gives CASSSRGNNEKLFF.